The 10 T cell receptor beta chains listed next were all sequenced from one sample in a study of cytomegalovirus exposure and HLA in healthy donors. PCR involved 60 Vbeta and 13 Jbeta primers. Libraries were prepared by immunoSEQ multiplex PCR; TCRdb keeps only in-frame clonotypes and omits some of them. The profile shows approximately 180,000 clones, around 80% of them singletons. Sequencing was done on a sample of PBMCs. Receptor source: a woman aged 55-75 years in good health and CMV-seropositive.

The V gene is TRBV4-1, the J gene TRBJ2-7; 9 nucleotides align to TRBD1. Germline V gene lookup returns CDR1 MGHRA and CDR2 YSYEKL. The CDR3 runs 15 residues. V gave up 0 bases and J gave up 9 bases; unmatched junction bases: 9. The CDR3 nucleotides read TGCGCCAGCAGCCAAGAGGGGACAGGGCGCTGGGTGCAGTACTTC. The encoded protein is CASSQEGTGRWVQYF.

The chain carries TRBV10-3 and TRBJ2-2; a possible D gene is TRBD1 (6 bases). The CDR3 has 13 residues. Germline V CDR1 and CDR2: ENHRY, SYGVKD. V lost 6 bases and J 7 bases, leaving 12 bases between the germline ends. The CDR3 nucleotides are TGTGCCATCAGAGGACAGATCGACGGGGAGCTGTTTTTT. Residues: CAIRGQIDGELFF.

This clone was counted only a few times. The genes are TRBV7-6 and TRBJ1-6; 7 nucleotides agree with TRBD1. V lost 6 bases to trimming and J lost 10 bases; unmatched junction nucleotides: 12. The CDR3 sequence is 15 residues long. Germline values: CDR1 SGHVS, CDR2 FNYEAQ. CDR3 coding DNA: TGTGCCAGCAGTCCCCTGGGGATAGGGGGCTCACCCCTCCACTTT. Its protein is CASSPLGIGGSPLHF. The complete variable domain, with remaining parts taken from reference TRBV7-6 and TRBJ1-6, reads GAGVSQSPRYKVTKRGQDVALRCDPISGHVSLYWYRQALGQGPEFLTYFNYEAQQDKSGLPNDRFSAERPEGSISTLTIQRTEQRDSAMYRCASSPLGIGGSPLHFGNGTRLTVT.

V and J are TRBV5-1 and TRBJ2-5, with D possibly matching TRBD2 (6 bases). V was shortened by 0 bases and J by 5 bases, with 11 bases between the two germline ends. The CDR3 length is 14 residues. The germline V gene has CDR1 SGHRS and CDR2 YFSETQ. CDR3 DNA sequence: TGCGCCAGCAGCTTGGTGGCGGGGTCGGAGACCCAGTACTTC. Its translation: CASSLVAGSETQYF.

The rearrangement joins TRBV11-2 to TRBJ1-5; D unresolved. The CDR3 totals 15 residues. V lost 0 bases and J lost 1, with 7 bases in between. In germline, CDR1 is SGHAT, CDR2 FQNNGV. The CDR3 region has the DNA TGTGCCAGCAGCTTAGAGGGAGGGAGCAATCAGCCCCAGCATTTT. Translation: CASSLEGGSNQPQHF.

The chain carries TRBV6-1 and TRBJ2-3; tentative D call: TRBD2 (5 bases). Germline CDR1 is MNHNS and CDR2 is SASEGT. Trimming pared 6 bases from V and 0 bases from J, leaving 13 bases between. This CDR3 has 15 amino acids. CDR3 DNA sequence: TGTGCCAGCAGCCGAGGGCGCCCCAGCACAGATACGCAGTATTTT. Encoded protein: CASSRGRPSTDTQYF.

This chain links TRBV5-1 with TRBJ1-3; D perhaps matches TRBD1 (6 bases). The length of the CDR3 is 15 residues. Looked up from germline, CDR1 is SGHRS and CDR2 is YFSETQ. Trimming removed 4 bases from V and 1 base from J, with 12 bases in between. The DNA for the CDR3 is TGCGCCAGCAGCCTGGGGGGCGCGTCTGGAAACACCATATATTTT. Protein sequence: CASSLGGASGNTIYF.

The chain recombines TRBV5-1 with TRBJ1-2, with TRBD1 matching over 10 bases. This CDR3 contains 15 residues. V was clipped by 4 bases and J by 4 bases; unmatched bases: 7. Germline loops: CDR1 SGHRS, CDR2 YFSETQ. The CDR3 DNA reads TGCGCCAGCAGCCAGGGACAGGGGCTATTCTATGGCTACACCTTC. This sequence encodes CASSQGQGLFYGYTF.

V usage is TRBV19 and J usage is TRBJ2-3; 10 bases fit TRBD1. The J segment lost 4 bases and the V segment lost 4 bases, leaving 2 bases of the junction unmatched. Germline CDR1 LNHDA, CDR2 SQIVND (reference sequence). CDR3 length equals 14 residues. DNA of the CDR3: TGTGCCAGTAGTAGACAGGGGGCGTCAGATACGCAGTATTTT. Its translation is CASSRQGASDTQYF.

The chain is built from TRBV30 and TRBJ2-5; 12 positions match TRBD2. Germline V gene sequence: CDR1 GTSNPN, CDR2 SVGIG (reference sequence). V trimming: 0 bases; J trimming: 5 bases; junction bases outside the gene matches: 4. This CDR3 region has 15 residues. The CDR3 reads CAWSVGLAGGETQYF. The CDR3 DNA is TGTGCCTGGAGTGTAGGGCTAGCGGGAGGGGAGACCCAGTACTTC.